Below, 22 T cell receptor beta chains from the same sample are listed, as sequenced in a study of blood T cell repertoires in COVID-19 (dated by TCRdb to 2018 to 2021). The method was the immunoSEQ multiplex PCR assay. TCRdb limited this immuneACCESS table to in-frame rearrangements with V and J called. A share of clones is missing; checked studies link under half to unresolved V genes, and the rest is unexplained. A total of fewer than 50,000 clones appear in this sample, about 80% of them only once. The ten largest clones capture 35% to 45% of the sample. The specimen was peripheral blood. These receptors were obtained from a man older than 75 with active or convalescent COVID-19.

The chain employs TRBV7-9 and TRBJ2-5, with 7 bases fitting TRBD1. This CDR3 is 14 amino acids long. V dropped 1 base and J dropped 3; count of bases not matched to a gene: 2. Germline V gene lookup returns CDR1 SEHNR and CDR2 FQNEAQ (reference sequence). The CDR3 DNA reads as TGTGCCAGCAGCTTAGTCACAGGGGAAGAGACCCAGTACTTC. It is translated as CASSLVTGEETQYF. Full variable domain (missing parts from reference TRBV7-9 and TRBJ2-5): DTGVSQNPRHKITKRGQNVTFRCDPISEHNRLYWYRQTLGQGPEFLTYFQNEAQLEKSRLLSDRFSAERPKGSFSTLEIQRTEQGDSAMYLCASSLVTGEETQYFGPGTRLLVL.

The genes are TRBV3-1 (or the pseudogene TRBV3-2) and TRBJ2-6, with a possible D match to TRBD2 (6 bases). V was trimmed by 1 base and J by 3 bases, leaving 10 bases between them. The germline CDR1 and CDR2 sequences are LGHDT and YNNKEL (reference sequence). The CDR3 has 16 residues. The CDR3 here is CASSQGLGGGANVLTF. The CDR3 nucleotides read TGTGCCAGCAGCCAAGGCCTGGGGGGTGGGGCCAACGTCCTGACTTTC.

This chain links TRBV13 with TRBJ1-2, with 7 positions matching TRBD1. This CDR3 spans 14 amino acids. Germline CDR1 PRHDT, CDR2 FYEKMQ (reference sequence). V lost 1 base to trimming and J lost 8 bases; unmatched junction nucleotides: 7. The CDR3: CASSLEGANRGYTF. The CDR3 nucleotides are TGTGCCAGCAGCTTAGAGGGGGCGAATCGGGGCTACACCTTC. Drawing the rest from reference TRBV13 and TRBJ1-2, the complete variable domain is AAGVIQSPRHLIKEKRETATLKCYPIPRHDTVYWYQQGPGQDPQFLISFYEKMQSDKGSIPDRFSAQQFSDYHSELNMSSLELGDSALYFCASSLEGANRGYTFGSGTRLTVV.

This sequence joins TRBV5-1 and TRBJ1-1; the D gene is possibly TRBD1 (5 bases). CDR3 size: 13 residues. V lost 4 bases and J lost 1, with 8 bases in between. Germline lookup yields CDR1 SGHRS and CDR2 YFSETQ. CDR3 residues: CASSHDRNTEAFF. As DNA, the CDR3 is TGCGCCAGCAGCCACGACAGGAACACTGAAGCTTTCTTT.

The chain couples TRBV5-4 to TRBJ1-2, with D unresolved. This CDR3 comprises 14 residues. Trimming shortened V by 4 bases and J by 0 bases, and 10 bases separated the two germline ends. Germline loops: CDR1 SGHNT, CDR2 YYREEE (reference sequence). The CDR3 sequence: CASSHITSNYGYTF. CDR3 coding DNA: TGTGCCAGCAGCCACATAACCTCTAACTATGGCTACACCTTC.

J is TRBJ2-1 and V is TRBV27, with unresolved D. Between the trimmed V and J ends, which lost 7 bases and 7 bases, there was a span of 20 bases. This CDR3 has 15 amino acids. Per germline, CDR1 MNHEY and CDR2 SMNVEV (reference sequence). The CDR3 loop reads CASTTTVGSSNEQFF. The CDR3 DNA follows: TGTGCCAGCACCACCACGGTGGGCTCTTCGAATGAGCAGTTCTTC.

The chain is built from TRBV6-5 and TRBJ2-7; no clear D gene. Germline V lookup: CDR1 MNHEY, CDR2 SVGAGI. V lost 8 bases, J lost 0 bases, and 17 bases lay in between. CDR3 length: 15 residues. CDR3 DNA: TGTGCCAGCTCCAAAGGCCAGGTTCACTCCTACGAGCAGTACTTC. Translation gives CASSKGQVHSYEQYF.

Remarks on this clone: The same CDR3 arises from other DNA sequences in this sample as well. This chain connects TRBV9 to TRBJ2-7; D remains unclear. This CDR3 has 14 amino acids. In germline, CDR1 is SGDLS, CDR2 YYNGEE. V was pared by 0 bases and J by 0 bases, with 7 bases between. CDR3 DNA: TGTGCCAGCAGCGTAGGTCCGGGCTCCTACGAGCAGTACTTC. Translation: CASSVGPGSYEQYF.

The rearrangement uses TRBV30 and TRBJ2-3; 8 nucleotides align to TRBD2. The ends lost 3 bases at V and 2 bases at J; junction bases unmatched: 7. This CDR3 region has 15 residues. Germline CDR1 and CDR2: GTSNPN and SVGIG (reference sequence). The CDR3 here is CAWRETSEYTDTQYF. DNA for the CDR3: TGTGCCTGGAGAGAGACTAGCGAGTACACAGATACGCAGTATTTT.

This clone has just a few counts. The chain employs TRBV19 and TRBJ1-2; 10 positions agree with TRBD1. The length of the CDR3 is 17 residues. Germline V gives CDR1 LNHDA, CDR2 SQIVND (reference sequence). V trimming: 3 bases; J trimming: 4 bases; junction bases outside the gene matches: 11. CDR3 loop: CASSIAGTGVLSYGYTF. The CDR3 DNA sequence: TGTGCCAGTAGTATCGCCGGGACAGGGGTTTTGTCCTATGGCTACACCTTC.

In this sample, this clone turned up once. This chain links TRBV7-8 with TRBJ2-7; 7 bases align to TRBD1. The V and J ends lost 0 bases and 4 bases, in that order; junction bases with no gene match: 9. This CDR3 spans 16 amino acids. The germline gives CDR1 SGHVS, CDR2 FQNEAQ. The CDR3, as DNA: TGTGCCAGCAGCTTAGCGGCAGGGGGTCTTAATTACGAGCAGTACTTC. Residues: CASSLAAGGLNYEQYF.

The V call is TRBV6-5, the J call TRBJ2-5; TRBD2 agrees at 8 bases. CDR1 and CDR2 (germline): MNHEY, SVGAGI. V was pared by 6 bases and J by 3 bases, with 6 bases of the junction left unmatched. The CDR3 consists of 14 residues. The CDR3 region is CASRLLGREETQYF. The CDR3 DNA reads TGTGCCAGCAGGCTACTCGGGAGGGAAGAGACCCAGTACTTC.

The DNA of the CDR3 is TGTGCCAGCAGCCTCCATAGCGGGATCTCCTACGAGCAGTACTTC. As protein: CASSLHSGISYEQYF. The chain employs TRBV7-2 and TRBJ2-7; the match to TRBD2 covers 8 bases. The CDR3 totals 15 residues. V dropped 5 bases and J dropped 0; count of bases not matched to a gene: 6. Germline V gene sequence: CDR1 SGHTA, CDR2 FQGNSA.

This chain links TRBV9 with TRBJ2-7, with TRBD2 matching over 10 bases. The germline V gene has CDR1 SGDLS and CDR2 YYNGEE. J lost 0 bases, V lost 4 bases, and 4 bases had no gene match. The CDR3 is 15 amino acids. CDR3 sequence (DNA): TGTGCCAGCAGCCTGGGACTAGCGATCTCCTACGAGCAGTACTTC. Amino acid sequence: CASSLGLAISYEQYF.

The chain couples TRBV4-3 to TRBJ2-7; D possibly corresponds to TRBD1 (5 bases). The germline V and J ends were trimmed by 3 bases and 0 bases, with 9 bases remaining between them. The CDR3 length is 14 residues. Germline V lookup: CDR1 LGHNA, CDR2 YSLEER. The CDR3 coding sequence is TGCGCCAGCAGCCAGTACAGGTACTCCTACGAGCAGTACTTC. Its protein product is CASSQYRYSYEQYF.

The V gene is TRBV7-9, the J gene TRBJ2-5; D is perhaps TRBD1 (5 bases). This CDR3 has 12 residues. With 3 bases removed from V and 3 bases from J, the gap between germline ends came to 5 bases. Germline CDR1 reads SEHNR; CDR2 reads FQNEAQ (reference sequence). CDR3 sequence reads: CASSFREETQYF. Written as DNA, the CDR3 is TGTGCCAGCAGCTTCAGGGAAGAGACCCAGTACTTC.

J is TRBJ2-3 and V is TRBV3-1 (or the pseudogene TRBV3-2); TRBD2 agrees at 11 bases. Per the germline V gene, CDR1 is LGHDT and CDR2 is YNNKEL (reference sequence). This CDR3 spans 15 amino acids. V dropped 5 bases and J dropped 5; count of bases not matched to a gene: 6. In nucleotides, the CDR3 is TGTGCCAGCAGCTCAACCGGGACTAGCGGAGATACGCAGTATTTT. Its protein product is CASSSTGTSGDTQYF.

The chain carries TRBV28 and TRBJ1-2, with D possibly being TRBD1 (5 bases). Germline-derived CDR1 and CDR2 are MDHEN and SYDVKM. Trimming pared 9 bases from V and 3 bases from J, leaving 29 bases between. CDR3 length: 18 amino acids. The CDR3 DNA follows: TGTGCCAGTTACTTGGGACTCCCGTTGGAATCTCGGGACTATGGCTACACCTTC. This codes for CASYLGLPLESRDYGYTF.

V gene TRBV27 combines with J gene TRBJ2-2; the match to TRBD2 covers 10 bases. With 2 bases clipped from V and 6 bases from J, the junction kept 6 bases outside the gene matches. The germline gives CDR1 MNHEY, CDR2 SMNVEV (reference sequence). CDR3 length: 16 residues. CDR3 sequence reads: CASSLNQREGPGELFF. DNA of the CDR3: TGTGCCAGCAGTTTAAACCAGCGGGAGGGCCCCGGGGAGCTGTTTTTT.

This clone was seen a few times. The rearrangement joins TRBV7-8 to TRBJ2-1; TRBD2 matches 7 bases. The germline V gene encodes CDR1 SGHVS and CDR2 FQNEAQ. V lost 1 base, J lost 4 bases, and 4 bases stayed unmatched. This CDR3 is built from 15 residues. CDR3 region: CASSLGGSIYNEQFF. The DNA for the CDR3 is TGTGCCAGCAGCTTAGGCGGGAGCATTTACAATGAGCAGTTCTTC.

V gene TRBV2 combines with J gene TRBJ1-2; D remains ambiguous. Germline V lookup: CDR1 SNHLY, CDR2 FYNNEI. Trimming removed 4 bases at V and 4 bases at J, with 10 bases between. The CDR3 contains 13 residues. Written as DNA, the CDR3 is TGTGCCAGCAGTGTCGGGGTTAGCTATGGCTACACCTTC. It specifies CASSVGVSYGYTF.

V and J are TRBV5-1 and TRBJ2-5, with TRBD2 matching 15 bases. CDR1 is SGHRS, CDR2 YFSETQ, per germline. Trimming took 4 bases from V and 1 from J; bases not matched to a gene: 5. This CDR3 has 17 amino acids. The CDR3 DNA follows: TGCGCCAGCAGCCTGGGGACTAGCGGGAGGCCCCAAGAGACCCAGTACTTC. Encoded protein: CASSLGTSGRPQETQYF. Filled out from reference TRBV5-1 and TRBJ2-5, the complete variable domain reads KAGVTQTPRYLIKTRGQQVTLSCSPISGHRSVSWYQQTPGQGLQFLFEYFSETQRNKGNFPGRFSGRQFSNSRSEMNVSTLELGDSALYLCASSLGTSGRPQETQYFGPGTRLLVL.